The clone carrying this T cell receptor beta chain was recorded many times. The antigen is not known. This sample was included in a study of regulatory T cells in long-lasting Graves disease. Points from the study as a whole: Persistent patients had a count of shared public clonotypes (over 2,500) that exceeded that of new patients (approximately 920).

The time point: newly diagnosed GD, antithyroid drugs for less than 3 months. Researchers made the TCR library from RNA that was extracted from PBMCs. American Thyroid Association guidelines served as the basis for diagnosing Graves' disease. To make TCR beta libraries, researchers used iRepertoire HTBI primers and Arm-PCR of CDR3 regions. TCRdb recomputed calls from the multiplex PCR reads with MiXCR, one row per CDR3 protein. The table records 520,000 or so distinct CDR3 sequences, about 11% of them present only once. Another study also made use of these data, one on T cells in Graves' hyperthyroidism and ophthalmopathy. That report notes: The study left out patients who had uncontrolled infection, other autoimmune disease, pregnancy or lactation. Blood also held most thyroid clonotypes expanded beyond 0.001.

The receptor's source is a woman aged 30 to 39 with Graves disease. This specimen consisted of peripheral blood mononuclear cells (PBMCs), obtained at new diagnosis, from a patient treated with antithyroid drugs.

CDR3 in amino acids: CASSYSLGEITGRAIAGEATQYF. CDR3 DNA: TGTGCCAGCAGTTACTCGCTGGGAGAGATAACCGGGAGGGCCATAGCGGGAGAGGCTACGCAGTATTTT. V and J are TRBV6-2 or TRBV6-3 and TRBJ2-3; 9 bases agree with TRBD2. Looked up from germline, CDR1 is MNHEY and CDR2 is SVGEGT. With V trimmed by 0 bases and J by 8 bases, 30 bases remained unmatched. The CDR3 is made up of 23 amino acids.